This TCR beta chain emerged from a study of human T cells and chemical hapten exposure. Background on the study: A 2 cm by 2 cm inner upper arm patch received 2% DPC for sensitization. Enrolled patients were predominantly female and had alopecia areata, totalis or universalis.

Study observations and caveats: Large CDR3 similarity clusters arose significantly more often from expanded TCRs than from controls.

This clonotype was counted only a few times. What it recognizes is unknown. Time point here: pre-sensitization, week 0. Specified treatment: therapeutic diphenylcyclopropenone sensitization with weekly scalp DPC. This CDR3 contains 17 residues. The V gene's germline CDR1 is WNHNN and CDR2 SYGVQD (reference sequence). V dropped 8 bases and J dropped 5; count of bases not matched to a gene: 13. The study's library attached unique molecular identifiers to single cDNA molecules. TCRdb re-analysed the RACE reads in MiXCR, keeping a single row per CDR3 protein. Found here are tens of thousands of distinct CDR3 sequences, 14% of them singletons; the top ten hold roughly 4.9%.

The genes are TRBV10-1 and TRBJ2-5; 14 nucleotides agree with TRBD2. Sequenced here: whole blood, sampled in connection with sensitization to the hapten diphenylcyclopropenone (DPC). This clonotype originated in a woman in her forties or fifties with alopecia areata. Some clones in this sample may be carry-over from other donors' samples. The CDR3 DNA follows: TGCGCCAGCCTTGTGGGACTAGCGGGAGAGCATAGGGAGACCCAGTACTTC. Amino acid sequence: CASLVGLAGEHRETQYF.